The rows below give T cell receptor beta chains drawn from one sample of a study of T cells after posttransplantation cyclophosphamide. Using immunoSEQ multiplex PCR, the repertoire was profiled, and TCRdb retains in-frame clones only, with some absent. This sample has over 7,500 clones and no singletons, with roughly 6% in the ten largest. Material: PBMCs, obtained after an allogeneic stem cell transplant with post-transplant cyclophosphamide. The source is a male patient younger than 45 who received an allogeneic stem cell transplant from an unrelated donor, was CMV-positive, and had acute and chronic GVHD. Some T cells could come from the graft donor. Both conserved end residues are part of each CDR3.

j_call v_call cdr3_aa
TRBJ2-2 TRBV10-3 CAISLRTGTGKGTGELFF
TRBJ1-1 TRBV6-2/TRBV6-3 CASSYSRGVNTEAFF
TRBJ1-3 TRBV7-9 CASSLGRGRNTIYF
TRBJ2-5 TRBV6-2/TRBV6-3 CASSYSNSFQETQYF
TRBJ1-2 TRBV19 CASSIADLDGYTF
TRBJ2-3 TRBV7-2 CASSLGGAGRSTDTQYF
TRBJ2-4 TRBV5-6 CASSSQGARNIQYF
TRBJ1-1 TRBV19 CASSTGQGFVTEAFF
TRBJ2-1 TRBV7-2 CASSPPGLAGDDEQFF
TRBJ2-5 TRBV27 CASSSTSGTSGSETQYF
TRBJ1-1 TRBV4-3 CASSQEGRNTEAFF
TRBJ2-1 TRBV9 CASSVAGGLEQFF
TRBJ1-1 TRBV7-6 CASSLVSGTGAEAFF
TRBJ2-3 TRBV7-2 CASSATSGRGDTQYF
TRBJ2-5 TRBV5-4 CASSFLAGGPQETQYF
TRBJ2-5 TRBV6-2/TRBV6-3 CASARSGMETQYF
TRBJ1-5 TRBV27 CASSLGRQVNQPQHF
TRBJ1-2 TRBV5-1 CASSPTIAFRTDYGYTF
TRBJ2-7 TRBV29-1 CSVSSGHRSSYEQYF
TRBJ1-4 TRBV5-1 CASSLEGGNEKLFF
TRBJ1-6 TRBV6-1 CASRAGQDDSPLHF
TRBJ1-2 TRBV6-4 CASSPGTGTGYTF
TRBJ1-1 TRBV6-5 CASSYSANSGTEAFF
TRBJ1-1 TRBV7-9 CASSFRDSNTEAFF
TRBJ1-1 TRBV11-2 CASRWTGVSTEAFF
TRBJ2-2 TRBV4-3 CASSQDRGTITGELFF
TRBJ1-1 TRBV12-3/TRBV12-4 CASKFTSTEAFF
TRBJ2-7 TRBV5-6 CASSFGGGAYEQYF
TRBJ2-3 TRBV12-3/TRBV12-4 CASRGGQGFTDTQYF
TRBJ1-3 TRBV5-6 CASSFPQGYSGNTIYF
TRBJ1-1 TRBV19 CASSTQTVGTEAFF
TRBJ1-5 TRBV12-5 CASGLQTGADQPQHF
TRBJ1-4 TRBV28 CASSRTGATNEKLFF
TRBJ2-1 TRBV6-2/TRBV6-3 CASSYSTGGNEQFF
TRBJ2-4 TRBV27 CASRQQGGIQYF
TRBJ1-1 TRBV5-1 CASSWSGQVNTEAFF
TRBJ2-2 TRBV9 CASRGTEGRELFF
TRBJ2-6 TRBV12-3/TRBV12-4 CASSPTGRRGGRWNAGANVLTF
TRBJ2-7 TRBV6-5 CASKGVLSYEQYF
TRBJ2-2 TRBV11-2 CASSGLRGVAGGELFF
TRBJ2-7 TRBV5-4 CASSPGTSGTYEQYF
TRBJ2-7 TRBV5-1 CASSFSGLAGEIGSSYEQYF
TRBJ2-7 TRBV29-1 CSVRTGGGEQYF
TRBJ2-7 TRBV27 CASSLSLAGVEQYF
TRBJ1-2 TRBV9 CASSVVSGLYGYTF
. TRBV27 CASRDSGRGPYEQYF
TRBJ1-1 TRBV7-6 CASSPGTANTEAFF
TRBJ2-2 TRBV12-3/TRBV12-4 CASSSNRVNTGELFF
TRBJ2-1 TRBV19 CASTSDRGYNEQFF
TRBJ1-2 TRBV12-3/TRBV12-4 CASSLEGSYGYTF
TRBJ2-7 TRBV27 CASSLLGGLAGGYEQYF
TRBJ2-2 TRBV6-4 CASSETGDHTGELFF
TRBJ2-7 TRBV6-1 CAGGTSGSYEQYF
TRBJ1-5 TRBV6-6 CASRHLQVNQPQHF
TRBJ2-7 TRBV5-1 CASSRASGGAHSDEQYF
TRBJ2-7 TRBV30 CAWDSGTSGGGQQYF
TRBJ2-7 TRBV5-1 CASSQGARDEQYF